The rows below give T cell receptor beta chains drawn from one sample of a study of shared clonotypes between healthy human individuals. Sequencing used immunoSEQ multiplex PCR; TCRdb keeps in-frame clones, though not all of them. Among around 300,000 clones listed, roughly 91% were seen once. The sequenced material came from memory CD8+ T cells sorted from blood. These receptors came from a man between 18 and 35 years old in good health. Each CDR3 is given with its conserved first and last residue. D genes are given only for firm matches. For some rows the clone size is stated as once, few or many, or as a class when expanded; others skip it.

J,V,length,size,D,CDR3,DNA
TRBJ2-7,TRBV7-6,18,few,TRBD1,CASSAGTGDPIKGNEQYF,TGTGCCAGCAGCGCCGGGACAGGGGACCCGATTAAAGGCAACGAGCAGTACTTC
TRBJ1-2,TRBV19,12,NA,NA,CASSIRPGGYTF,TGTGCCAGTAGTATTAGGCCCGGAGGCTACACCTTC
TRBJ2-5,TRBV27,14,NA,NA,CASSLVGGRETQYF,TGTGCCAGCAGCTTAGTGGGGGGGCGGGAGACCCAGTACTTC
TRBJ1-1,TRBV27,14,NA,NA,CASSLSPGRSEAFF,TGTGCCAGCAGTTTAAGTCCCGGCAGAAGCGAAGCTTTCTTT
TRBJ2-1,TRBV9,13,NA,NA,CASSVNTYNEQFF,TGTGCCAGCAGCGTCAATACTTACAATGAGCAGTTCTTC
TRBJ2-2,TRBV29-1,19,NA,TRBD2,CSVGHLAGGQEQNTGELFF,TGCAGCGTTGGGCACCTAGCGGGAGGGCAAGAACAGAACACCGGGGAGCTGTTTTTT
TRBJ2-5,TRBV7-9,12,once,NA,CASSLDSQPQYF,TGTGCCAGCAGCCTTGATTCCCAACCCCAGTACTTC
TRBJ1-1,TRBV27,15,NA,NA,CASSFALGGYTEAFF,TGTGCCAGCAGTTTTGCCCTCGGCGGTTACACTGAAGCTTTCTTT
TRBJ2-7,TRBV2,17,once,TRBD2,CASSPELSGRPPYEQYF,TGTGCCAGCAGTCCCGAACTAAGCGGGAGGCCCCCCTACGAGCAGTACTTC
TRBJ1-1,TRBV2,16,NA,TRBD1,CASRMGDRTRSTEAFF,TGTGCCAGCAGGATGGGGGACAGGACCAGAAGTACTGAAGCTTTCTTT
TRBJ2-3,TRBV30,15,NA,TRBD1,CAQTPGGISTDTQYF,TGTGCCCAGACCCCAGGGGGAATTTCCACAGATACGCAGTATTTT
TRBJ2-7,TRBV6-5,13,NA,NA,CASSYGGGDEQYF,TGTGCCAGCAGTTATGGAGGAGGGGACGAGCAGTACTTC
TRBJ2-1,TRBV12-5,11,NA,NA,CASGILNEQFF,TGTGCTAGTGGCATCCTTAATGAGCAGTTCTTC
TRBJ2-5,TRBV4-2,16,NA,NA,CASSQASDQYQETQYF,TGTGCCAGCAGCCAGGCCTCAGATCAATACCAAGAGACCCAGTACTTC
TRBJ2-7,TRBV7-9,15,NA,NA,CASSLSQGINNEQYF,TGTGCCAGCAGCTTAAGTCAGGGGATAAACAACGAGCAGTACTTC
TRBJ2-2,TRBV7-9,15,NA,TRBD2,CASTTAGVRGGELFF,TGTGCCAGCACAACAGCGGGAGTCCGAGGCGGGGAGCTGTTTTTT
TRBJ2-7,TRBV4-3,14,NA,NA,CASSLQLSSYEQYF,TGCGCCAGCAGCCTTCAACTTAGCTCCTACGAGCAGTACTTC
TRBJ2-7,TRBV6-5,13,NA,NA,CASSLALTYEQYF,TGTGCCAGCAGCCTCGCCCTGACCTACGAGCAGTACTTC
TRBJ2-1,TRBV6-1,17,NA,TRBD2,CASSVFRLGLAYDEQFF,TGTGCCAGCAGTGTCTTTCGGTTGGGACTAGCGTACGATGAGCAGTTCTTC
TRBJ2-3,TRBV30,19,NA,NA,CAWSVLGVGTDTSTDTQYF,TGTGCCTGGAGTGTCCTAGGGGTAGGGACGGATACTAGCACAGATACGCAGTATTTT
TRBJ2-3,TRBV4-1,14,NA,NA,CASSQLWDGDTQYF,TGCGCCAGCAGCCAACTATGGGACGGAGATACGCAGTATTTT
TRBJ2-7,TRBV5-1,16,NA,TRBD1,CASSLESGTGDYEQYF,TGCGCCAGCAGCTTGGAATCTGGGACAGGCGACTACGAGCAGTACTTC
TRBJ2-7,TRBV6-5,13,NA,NA,CASSYSVGYEQYF,TGTGCCAGCAGTTACTCGGTGGGTTACGAGCAGTACTTC
TRBJ2-5,TRBV4-1,17,NA,TRBD2,CASSQDPGGGEEETQYF,TGCGCCAGCAGCCAAGACCCGGGCGGGGGGGAGGAAGAGACCCAGTACTTC
TRBJ2-1,TRBV7-2,14,NA,TRBD2,CASSLALARMEQFF,TGTGCCAGCAGCTTAGCACTAGCGAGAATGGAGCAGTTCTTC
TRBJ2-4,TRBV29-1,16,once,NA,CSVESRGGGARNIQYF,TGCAGCGTTGAAAGTAGGGGCGGCGGGGCCCGCAACATTCAGTACTTC
TRBJ2-7,TRBV27,14,NA,NA,CASSLSGVSYEQYF,TGTGCCAGCAGTCTTAGCGGAGTATCCTACGAGCAGTACTTC